The T cell receptor (beta chain) described here comes from a study of shared clonotypes between healthy human individuals (dated by TCRdb to the early 2020s). For context, the study as a whole: The cohort included three men and a couple of women between 18 and 49 years of age. Per donor, three plates each were used for CD4 naive and CD4 memory, two for CD8 naive, and one for CD8 memory. To estimate repertoire size and how much clonotype sharing occurs between individuals, the study deeply sequenced the blood TCR repertoires of several healthy adults. Libraries were prepared and TCR repertoires were sequenced by different laboratories using diverse techniques, in order to increase sequencing depth and limit assay-specific biases. Per donor, leukapheresis produced somewhere between about 0.85 and 10 billion PBMCs.

The CDR3 goes from the cysteine to the phenylalanine over 14 residues. Only CDR3 DNA is held: 42 bases, read in frame from base 1. As encoded in the germline V gene, CDR1 is KGHSH while CDR2 is LQKENI. V lost 0 bases and J lost 5 bases; the stretch between them is 10 bases long. The donors were healthy, HIV-negative adults who had no recently reported acute infections or vaccinations. All donors were Caucasian adults living in Nashville, Tennessee, USA. CD4+ T cells were enriched by magnetic negative selection; naive cells were then positively selected on CD45RA, and the negative fraction formed the memory subset. Blood was collected by leukapheresis, and PBMCs were isolated by Ficoll-Histopaque density gradient centrifugation and then cryopreserved in liquid nitrogen vapor phase. Analytical flow cytometry was used to check the purity and quantity of each magnetically sorted T cell population. From each sorted fraction, genomic DNA was isolated and quantified by UV absorbance on a Nanodrop 2000c.

The paper's findings and limits, for the study overall: Sharing across a few donors was observed for about 5% of naive CD4, less than 4% of naive CD8, around 2.5% of memory CD4, and around 0.4% of memory CD8 clonotypes. Pairwise subsampling led to the expectation that sequencing depth would affect the degree of clonotype sharing among donors. Naive subsets generally had larger estimated clonotype richness than memory subsets. Only blood was sampled, and tissue TCR repertoires likely differ from those in blood. Even with the large sequencing depth, rarefaction of the sorted-subset datasets indicated that sequencing was incomplete. Because the study included a small number of donors, the genetic and exposure-history diversity represented was limited. Clonotypes shared by all four sorted-subset donors showed higher generation probabilities than non-shared clonotypes.

Using the deep immunoSEQ assay, TCR CDR3 regions were amplified from genomic DNA by multiplex PCR. For each cell subset, the extracted genomic DNA was distributed evenly across all wells of several immunoSEQ 96-well plates, and each plate served as one replicate. For sorted subsets, each replicate PCR was loaded with about 0.2 ug genomic DNA, equivalent to 25,000 to 35,000 T cell genomes. Purified libraries were quantified with a Qubit 3.0 fluorometer, sized on a Bioanalyzer 2100, and re-quantified with the KAPA Library Quantification kit. A separate single-read 150-cycle Illumina NextSeq 550 flow cell was used to sequence each immunoSEQ 96-well plate. In the original analysis: Because the immunoSEQ output included only junctional sequences and no quality scores, the filtering could not be the same as the filtering used for full-length reads. Sequences were annotated with PyIR, a Python wrapper for IgBLAST v1.9, and V/J genes and CDR3 were assigned using IMGT germline references. Reads were filtered out if the reads had weak V/J assignments (E-value above 1e-6), no CDR3, stop codons, out-of-frame junctions, or ambiguous translated residues. A V3J clonotype was defined by an identical inferred V gene, J gene, and CDR3 amino acid sequence. Percentage overlap between repertoires was computed as shared unique clonotypes divided by the size of the smaller repertoire. Richness of each repertoire was evaluated using RTK rarefaction, the Chao1 estimator, and Recon v2.1 estimates of unobserved clonotypes. Generation probabilities for all TCRbeta clonotypes obtained by the gDNA method from four donors were computed using OLGA. The immuneACCESS repertoire file appears here via TCRdb, limited to in-frame rearrangements. These files lack a portion of the clones; in checked studies, under half of the deficit traces to unresolved V genes, and the cause of the others is not known. V and J calls and clone size come straight from that table; D and trimming were deduced from the DNA. For this sample the table gives approximately 2,300,000 clones, of which roughly 90% were detected only once. The leading ten clones occupy around 0.38% of the sample.

As concerns this clone: This receptor's antigen is unknown. No much larger clone exists at a distance of one base, and base qualities are not known.

Sequenced material: naive CD4+ T cells from PBMCs. The cell subset or site label on this specimen signifies: CD45RA+ positively selected. The TCR comes from a man aged 18 to 29 in good health. Some clones in this sample may be carry-over from other donors' samples. The chain uses TRBV18 and TRBJ1-2; the D gene is unclear. CDR3 region: CASSPPADKYGYTF. The nucleotide sequence is TGTGCCAGCTCACCACCGGCAGATAAATATGGCTACACCTTC.